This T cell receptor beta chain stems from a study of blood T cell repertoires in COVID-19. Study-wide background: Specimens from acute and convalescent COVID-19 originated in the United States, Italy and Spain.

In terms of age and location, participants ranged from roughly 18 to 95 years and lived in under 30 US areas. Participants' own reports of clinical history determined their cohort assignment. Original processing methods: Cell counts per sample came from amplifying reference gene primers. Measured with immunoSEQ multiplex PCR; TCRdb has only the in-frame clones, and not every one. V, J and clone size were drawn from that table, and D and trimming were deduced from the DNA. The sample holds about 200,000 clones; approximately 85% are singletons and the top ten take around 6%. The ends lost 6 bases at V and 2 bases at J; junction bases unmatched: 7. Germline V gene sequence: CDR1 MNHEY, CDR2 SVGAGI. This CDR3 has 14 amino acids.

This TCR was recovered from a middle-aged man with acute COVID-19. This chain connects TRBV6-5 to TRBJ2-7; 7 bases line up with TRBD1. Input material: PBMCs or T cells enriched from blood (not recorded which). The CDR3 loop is CASRDRDRPYEQYF. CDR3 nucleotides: TGTGCCAGCAGGGACCGGGACAGACCCTACGAGCAGTACTTC.